This TCR beta chain came from a study of shared clonotypes between healthy human individuals. General observations from the study: The study found roughly 5% of naive CD4 clonotypes shared across a few donors. What naive subsets generally showed was a larger estimated richness than memory subsets showed.

The donors were all Caucasian adults (living in Nashville, Tennessee). An assay was performed, and its level was deep. Measured with immunoSEQ multiplex PCR; TCRdb has only the in-frame clones, and not every one. Of over a million clones listed, roughly 80% are singletons. Concerning this clone itself: Antigen unknown. The germline gene is not matched at one end of the junction; a read error may be the cause. Other DNA sequences in the sample encode the same CDR3.

The V gene's germline CDR1 is MDHEN and CDR2 SYDVKM. This CDR3 has 16 residues. This chain connects TRBV28 to TRBJ2-2; TRBD2 aligns across 11 bases. This TCR was sampled from a man aged 18 to 35 in good health. The sample taken for sequencing was memory CD4+ T cells sorted from blood. Described subset: CD45RA-negative fraction. The CDR3 region has the DNA TGTGCCAGCAGTATCCGACTAGCGGGGAACACCGGGGAGCTGTTCTTT. Protein: CASSIRLAGNTGELFF.